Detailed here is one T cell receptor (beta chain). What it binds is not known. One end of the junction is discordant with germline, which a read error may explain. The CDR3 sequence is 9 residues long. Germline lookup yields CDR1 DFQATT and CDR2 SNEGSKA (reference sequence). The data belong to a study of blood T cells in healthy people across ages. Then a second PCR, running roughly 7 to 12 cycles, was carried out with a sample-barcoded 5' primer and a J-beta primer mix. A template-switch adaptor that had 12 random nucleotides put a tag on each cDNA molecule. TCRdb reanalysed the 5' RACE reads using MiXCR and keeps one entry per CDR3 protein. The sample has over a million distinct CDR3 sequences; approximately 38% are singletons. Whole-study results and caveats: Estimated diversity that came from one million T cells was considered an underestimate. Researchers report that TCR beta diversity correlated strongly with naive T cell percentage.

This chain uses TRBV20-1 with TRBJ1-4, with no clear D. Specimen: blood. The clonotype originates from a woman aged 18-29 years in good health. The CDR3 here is CRANEKLFF. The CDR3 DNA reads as TGCAGGGCTAATGAAAAACTGTTTTTT.